This TCR beta chain originates from a study of shared clonotypes between healthy human individuals. In the original workflow: From ImmunoSEQ came sequences covering only the junction and carrying no quality scores, so filtering differed. Using immunoSEQ multiplex PCR, the repertoire was profiled, and TCRdb retains in-frame clones only, with some absent. V and J calls and clone size are copied from that table; D and trimming were computed from the DNA. The table records about 960,000 clones, over 75% of them present only once. J was trimmed by 7 bases and V by 6 bases; bases with no gene match: 9. CDR1 is MNHNS, CDR2 SASEGT, per germline. The CDR3 has 15 residues. The authors divided CD4+ cells into CD45RA+ naive and CD45RA-negative memory subsets.

The sequence came from a man aged 18 to 29 in good health. The chain carries TRBV6-1 and TRBJ1-5, with 10 bases matching TRBD1. Sequencing was carried out using memory CD4+ T cells sorted from blood. Regarding subset: CD45RA-negative fraction. CDR3 DNA: TGTGCCAGCAGGCCCCCGGGACAGGGGTTGCAGCCCCAGCATTTT. Residues: CASRPPGQGLQPQHF.